Each of the 17 T cell receptor beta chains below was sequenced from the same sample in a study of blood T cell repertoires in COVID-19. TCRdb's table, derived via immunoSEQ multiplex PCR, lists solely in-frame clones and lacks some. Of under 300,000 clones in the sample, about 87% were seen once. Sequencing used PBMCs or T cells enriched from blood (not recorded which). These receptors all stem from a woman in her thirties or forties who had been exposed to COVID-19.

The chain couples TRBV28 to TRBJ2-7, with TRBD2 matching 9 bases. CDR3 length: 17 amino acids. The trim removed 3 bases at V and 4 bases at J, leaving 13 bases unmatched. CDR1 and CDR2 (germline): MDHEN, SYDVKM. The CDR3 DNA follows: TGTGCCAGCAGTTTTTGGAGGTATTCTAGCGGGGATTACGAGCAGTACTTC. It encodes CASSFWRYSSGDYEQYF.

The chain uses TRBV11-2 and TRBJ2-1, with 7 positions matching TRBD2. Losses at the gene ends were 7 bases for V and 7 bases for J; bases not matched to a gene: 13. Germline V gene sequence: CDR1 SGHAT, CDR2 FQNNGV. The CDR3 is 15 amino acids. The CDR3 DNA follows: TGTGCCAGCAACCATGCTAGCGGCCTCGCGAATGAGCAGTTCTTC. Amino acid sequence: CASNHASGLANEQFF. Complete variable domain (other parts from reference TRBV11-2 and TRBJ2-1): EAGVAQSPRYKIIEKRQSVAFWCNPISGHATLYWYQQILGQGPKLLIQFQNNGVVDDSQLPKDRFSAERLKGVDSTLKIQPAKLEDSAVYLCASNHASGLANEQFFGPGTRLTVL.

In its sample, this clone was seen once. The CDR3, as DNA: TGTGCCAGCAGCTTACGCAGAGGACTAGCGGGACTGGAGACCCAGTACTTC. It is translated as CASSLRRGLAGLETQYF. This chain joins TRBV7-9 and TRBJ2-5; 12 bases match TRBD2. The V and J ends lost 2 bases and 5 bases, in that order; junction bases with no gene match: 9. Germline values: CDR1 SEHNR, CDR2 FQNEAQ (reference sequence). CDR3 length equals 17 residues.

The V call is TRBV7-3, the J call TRBJ1-2; TRBD1 matches 10 bases. V was pared by 4 bases and J by 4 bases, with 6 bases of the junction left unmatched. The CDR3 runs to 15 residues. Germline lookup yields CDR1 SGHTA and CDR2 FQGTGA. CDR3 region: CASSSPDRGIYGYTF. CDR3 in DNA: TGTGCCAGCAGCTCGCCGGACAGGGGGATCTATGGCTACACCTTC.

The rearrangement uses TRBV11-2 and TRBJ2-1; 7 bases fit TRBD2. Germline CDR1 and CDR2: SGHAT and FQNNGV. The junction had 9 bases not matched to a gene; V was cut back by 2 bases and J by 8 bases. This CDR3 contains 15 residues. CDR3 sequence: CASSLTGGRTDEQFF. In DNA, the CDR3 is TGTGCCAGCAGCTTAACCGGCGGGAGAACGGATGAGCAGTTCTTC.

The CDR3 DNA reads TGTGCCAGCAGCTATTGGGGGGTGAACACTGAAGCTTTCTTT. Translating gives CASSYWGVNTEAFF. The J gene is TRBJ1-1, the V gene TRBV7-2; D is possibly TRBD1 (5 bases). Germline V gives CDR1 SGHTA, CDR2 FQGNSA. The CDR3 covers 14 residues. V was shortened by 4 bases and J by 0 bases, with 9 bases between the two germline ends.

The J gene is TRBJ2-1, the V gene TRBV19; D might be TRBD2 (5 bases). Trimming stripped 4 bases from V and 2 bases from J, with 12 bases between. Germline V CDR1 and CDR2: LNHDA, SQIVND (reference sequence). The CDR3 totals 15 residues. The CDR3 here is CASSKSEGTYNEQFF. CDR3 coding DNA: TGTGCCAGTAGTAAAAGTGAGGGAACCTACAATGAGCAGTTCTTC.

The chain combines TRBV27 with TRBJ1-2; TRBD1 aligns across 9 bases. CDR1 and CDR2 from the germline V gene are MNHEY and SMNVEV (reference sequence). This CDR3 has 12 amino acids. Losses at the gene ends were 5 bases for V and 8 bases for J; bases not matched to a gene: 3. CDR3 residues: CASSRQGGGYTF. As DNA, the CDR3 is TGTGCCAGCAGTCGACAGGGGGGCGGCTACACCTTC.

This chain connects TRBV11-2 to TRBJ1-1; D unresolved. The ends were cut back, 5 bases at V and 11 bases at J, with 21 bases in the middle. The CDR3 loop spans 14 amino acids. Germline lookup yields CDR1 SGHAT and CDR2 FQNNGV. CDR3 nucleotide sequence: TGTGCCAGCAGCCTGGATACAGCTTTTCGATCGGCTTTCTTT. Protein: CASSLDTAFRSAFF.

This clone turned up a few times. Distinct nucleotide sequences in the sample also encode this CDR3. The chain has TRBV6-5 and TRBJ1-5, with 9 bases fitting TRBD1. CDR3 length: 15 residues. In germline, CDR1 is MNHEY, CDR2 SVGAGI. The V segment lost 5 bases and the J segment 2 bases; nucleotides outside the gene matches: 4. The CDR3 DNA follows: TGTGCCAGCAGTCGAGACAGGGGGGGCAATCAGCCCCAGCATTTT. This codes for CASSRDRGGNQPQHF.

The chain links TRBV27 to TRBJ1-2; 9 bases agree with TRBD1. Trimming removed 6 bases from V and 2 bases from J; junction bases left unmatched: 10. From germline, CDR1 is MNHEY and CDR2 SMNVEV (reference sequence). There are 16 residues in the CDR3. The CDR3, as DNA: TGTGCCAGCAGAGGGACAGGGAGAAGAGGGAACTATGGCTACACCTTC. This encodes CASRGTGRRGNYGYTF.

This rearrangement joins TRBV19 to TRBJ2-1; 11 positions agree with TRBD2. V was pared by 8 bases and J by 3 bases, with 6 bases of the junction left unmatched. The germline V gene has CDR1 LNHDA and CDR2 SQIVND (reference sequence). The CDR3 consists of 15 residues. CDR3 sequence reads: CASSAGTSGYNEQFF. The DNA for the CDR3 is TGTGCCAGTTCAGCCGGGACTAGCGGCTACAATGAGCAGTTCTTC.

This chain joins TRBV14 and TRBJ1-5; perhaps TRBD1 as D (5 bases). V was clipped by 0 bases and J by 3 bases, with 18 bases between them. The germline V gene encodes CDR1 SGHDN and CDR2 FVKESK. This CDR3 spans 18 amino acids. The CDR3 loop is CASSQDPGGEEYNQPQHF. For the CDR3, the DNA is TGTGCCAGCAGCCAAGATCCTGGAGGGGAAGAATACAATCAGCCCCAGCATTTT.

The chain carries TRBV19 and TRBJ2-2; 8 nucleotides align to TRBD1. This CDR3 is built from 15 residues. The junction had 5 bases not matched to a gene; V was cut back by 3 bases and J by 5 bases. Germline-derived CDR1 and CDR2 are LNHDA and SQIVND (reference sequence). The CDR3 DNA reads as TGTGCCAGTAGTATCTGGACAGGGAGGACCGGGGAGCTGTTTTTT. It specifies CASSIWTGRTGELFF.

The chain uses TRBV12-5 and TRBJ2-2, with a possible D match to TRBD2 (6 bases). V was clipped by 1 base and J by 1 base, with 13 bases between them. The CDR3 covers 17 residues. Germline lookup yields CDR1 LGHNT and CDR2 FRNRAP. The CDR3 DNA sequence: TGTGCTAGTGGTTTGGCCCTTACTAGCCAGAACACCGGGGAGCTGTTTTTT. It translates to CASGLALTSQNTGELFF.

The sample holds one count of this clone. The CDR3 here is CASSQGTAAFSYNSPLHF. In DNA, the CDR3 is TGCGCCAGCAGCCAAGGCACTGCCGCCTTCTCCTATAATTCACCCCTCCACTTT. This chain uses TRBV4-1 with TRBJ1-6; no clear D gene. Germline V gene lookup returns CDR1 MGHRA and CDR2 YSYEKL. This CDR3 contains 18 residues. Trimming shortened V by 1 base and J by 0 bases, and 13 bases separated the two germline ends.

J is TRBJ2-7 and V is TRBV18, with D maybe TRBD1 (6 bases). CDR3 length equals 15 residues. The germline V and J ends were trimmed by 3 bases and 2 bases, with 14 bases remaining between them. CDR1 and CDR2 (germline): KGHSH, LQKENI. The CDR3 loop reads CASSPRDIEPYEQYF. Here the CDR3 DNA reads TGTGCCAGCTCACCCCGGGACATAGAACCCTACGAGCAGTACTTC.